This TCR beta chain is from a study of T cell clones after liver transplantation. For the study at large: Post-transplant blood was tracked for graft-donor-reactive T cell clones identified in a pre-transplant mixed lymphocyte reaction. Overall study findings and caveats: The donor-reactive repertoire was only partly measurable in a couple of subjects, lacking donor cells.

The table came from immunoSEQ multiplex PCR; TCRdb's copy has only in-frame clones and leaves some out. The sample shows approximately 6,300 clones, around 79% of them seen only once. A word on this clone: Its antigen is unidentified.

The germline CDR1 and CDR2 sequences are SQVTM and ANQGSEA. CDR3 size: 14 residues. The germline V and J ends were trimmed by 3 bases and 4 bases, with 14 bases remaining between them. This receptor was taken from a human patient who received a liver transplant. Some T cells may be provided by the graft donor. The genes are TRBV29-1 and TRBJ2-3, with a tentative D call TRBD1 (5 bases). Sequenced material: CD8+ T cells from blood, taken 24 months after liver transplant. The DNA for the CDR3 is TGCAGCGTTGATAGGGCAGTGGGGCCAGATACGCAGTATTTT. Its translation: CSVDRAVGPDTQYF.